This section outlines one TCR beta chain sequence together with its context. Antigen unknown. Primers: 60 Vbeta forward and 13 Jbeta reverse. Clones were sequenced by immunoSEQ multiplex PCR, and TCRdb holds only the in-frame ones, with some missing. In the table there are 90,000 to 150,000 clones, 75% to 80% of which are singletons. The data were taken from a study of cytomegalovirus exposure and HLA in healthy donors. Study-wide results and limits: A prior analysis recorded that most TCR beta V segments were productive about 90% or about 30% of the time. An analysis that was carried out later associated 16,951 TCR beta sequences with HLA alleles at 0.05 false discovery rate. Researchers reported from a later analysis that most CMV-associated TCR beta chains appeared HLA-restricted. Later analysis indicated greater clonal expansion among HLA-associated TCR beta chains than among equally common other chains.

Germline V lookup: CDR1 SNHLY, CDR2 FYNNEI. V was clipped by 2 bases and J by 7 bases; unmatched bases: 14. This CDR3 is built from 17 residues. The V gene is TRBV2, the J gene TRBJ1-2, with 9 positions matching TRBD1. The sample was PBMCs. This sequence originates from a woman aged 25-40 years in good health and CMV-seropositive. CDR3 residues: CASSENGGTGYLGGYTF. The CDR3, as DNA: TGTGCCAGCAGTGAAAATGGGGGGACAGGGTATTTGGGTGGCTACACCTTC.